This entry describes one T cell receptor beta chain. The antigen remains unidentified. Some clones are missing from TCRdb's copy, which holds only in-frame ones; the method was immunoSEQ multiplex PCR. The table lists approximately 100,000 clones, roughly 90% of them singletons, with about 4% in the top ten. No infections or other immune events were documented during collection. This sample stems from a study of identifying expanded T cells in peripheral blood. With 4 bases removed from V and 0 bases from J, the gap between germline ends came to 7 bases. The CDR3 length is 13 residues. The V gene's germline CDR1 is SGHRS and CDR2 YFSETQ. Study conclusions and caveats: Variance in clone template counts between approximately 2-week samples significantly increased with total template count across all healthy donors. Over approximately two and four weeks, about 17 and 20 clones changed, versus approximately 1.2 between replicates.

Sequenced input: blood. The gene calls are TRBV5-1 and TRBJ2-5, with D tentatively TRBD2 (5 bases). The TCR was taken from a person aged 18 to 75 in good health. DNA of the CDR3: TGCGCCAGCAGCCGCGGGTACCAAGAGACCCAGTACTTC. Translating it yields CASSRGYQETQYF.